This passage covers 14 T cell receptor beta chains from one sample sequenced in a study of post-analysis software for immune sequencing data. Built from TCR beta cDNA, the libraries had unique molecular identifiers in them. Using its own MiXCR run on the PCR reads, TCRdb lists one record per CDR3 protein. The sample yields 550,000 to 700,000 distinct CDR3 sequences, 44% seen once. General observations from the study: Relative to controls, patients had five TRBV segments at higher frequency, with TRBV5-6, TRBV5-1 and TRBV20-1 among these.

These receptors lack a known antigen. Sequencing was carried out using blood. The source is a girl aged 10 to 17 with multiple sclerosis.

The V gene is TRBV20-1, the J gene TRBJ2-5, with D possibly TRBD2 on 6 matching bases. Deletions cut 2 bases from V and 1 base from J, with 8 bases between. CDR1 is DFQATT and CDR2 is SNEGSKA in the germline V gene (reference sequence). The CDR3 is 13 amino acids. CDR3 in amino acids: CSARSGVQETQYF. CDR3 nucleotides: TGCAGTGCTAGATCGGGGGTCCAAGAGACCCAGTACTTC.

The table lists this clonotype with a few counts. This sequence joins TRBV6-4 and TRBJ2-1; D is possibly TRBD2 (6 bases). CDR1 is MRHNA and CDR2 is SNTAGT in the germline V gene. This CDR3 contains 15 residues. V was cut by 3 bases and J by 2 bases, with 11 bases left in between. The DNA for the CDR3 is TGTGCCAGCAGTGATGTAGCGGACACCTACAATGAGCAGTTCTTC. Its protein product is CASSDVADTYNEQFF.

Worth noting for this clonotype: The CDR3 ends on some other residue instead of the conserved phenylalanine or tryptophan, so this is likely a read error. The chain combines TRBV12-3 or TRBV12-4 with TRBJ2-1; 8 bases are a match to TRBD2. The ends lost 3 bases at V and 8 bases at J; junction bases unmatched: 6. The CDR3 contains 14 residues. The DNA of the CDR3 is TGTGCCAGCAGTTTTCGGGAGGGCCGGGATGAGCAGTTCGTC. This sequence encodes CASSFREGRDEQFV.

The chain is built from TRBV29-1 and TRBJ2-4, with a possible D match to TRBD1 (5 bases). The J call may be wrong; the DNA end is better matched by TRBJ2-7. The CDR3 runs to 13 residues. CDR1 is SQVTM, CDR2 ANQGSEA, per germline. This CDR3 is CSVFLTANYEQYF. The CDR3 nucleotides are TGCAGCGTTTTTTTGACAGCAAACTACGAGCAGTACTTC.

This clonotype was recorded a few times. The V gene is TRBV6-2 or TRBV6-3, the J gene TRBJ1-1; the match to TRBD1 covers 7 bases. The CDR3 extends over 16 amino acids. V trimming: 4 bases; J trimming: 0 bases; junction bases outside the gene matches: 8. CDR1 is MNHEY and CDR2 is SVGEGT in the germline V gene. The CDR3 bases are TGTGCCAGCAGTTCCCGGACAGGAGGAGTGAACACTGAAGCTTTCTTT. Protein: CASSSRTGGVNTEAFF.

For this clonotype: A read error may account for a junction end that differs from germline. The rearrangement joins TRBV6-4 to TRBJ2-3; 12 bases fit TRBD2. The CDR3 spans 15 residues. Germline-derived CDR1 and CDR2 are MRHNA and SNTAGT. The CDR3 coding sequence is TGTGCCAGCAGTGGGACTAGCGGGGACACAGATACGCGGTATTTT. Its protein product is CASSGTSGDTDTRYF.

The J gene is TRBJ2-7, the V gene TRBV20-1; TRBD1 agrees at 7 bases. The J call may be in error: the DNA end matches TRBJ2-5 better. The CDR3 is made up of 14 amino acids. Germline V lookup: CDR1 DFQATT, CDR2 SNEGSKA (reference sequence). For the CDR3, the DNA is TGCAGTGCTAGAGATCTGGGACAGTATGAGACCCAGTACTTC. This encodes CSARDLGQYETQYF.

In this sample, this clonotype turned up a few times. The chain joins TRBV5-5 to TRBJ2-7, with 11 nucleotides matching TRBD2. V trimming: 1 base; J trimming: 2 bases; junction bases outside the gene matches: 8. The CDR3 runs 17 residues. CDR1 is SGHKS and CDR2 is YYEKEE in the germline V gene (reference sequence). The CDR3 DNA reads TGTGCCAGCAGCTTGCGAACTAGCGGGGGATCCCCCTACGAGCAGTACTTC. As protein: CASSLRTSGGSPYEQYF.

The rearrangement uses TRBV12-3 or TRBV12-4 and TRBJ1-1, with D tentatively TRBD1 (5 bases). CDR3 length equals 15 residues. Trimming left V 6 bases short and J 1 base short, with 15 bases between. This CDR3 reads CASRLTGAANTEAFF. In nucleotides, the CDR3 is TGTGCCAGCAGATTAACCGGGGCAGCGAACACTGAAGCTTTCTTT.

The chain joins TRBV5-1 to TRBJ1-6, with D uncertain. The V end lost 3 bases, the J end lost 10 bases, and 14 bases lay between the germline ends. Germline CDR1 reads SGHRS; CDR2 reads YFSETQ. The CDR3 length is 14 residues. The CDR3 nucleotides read TGCGCCAGCAGCTCGGGCGGGCTGGAGTCACCCCTCCACTTT. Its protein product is CASSSGGLESPLHF.

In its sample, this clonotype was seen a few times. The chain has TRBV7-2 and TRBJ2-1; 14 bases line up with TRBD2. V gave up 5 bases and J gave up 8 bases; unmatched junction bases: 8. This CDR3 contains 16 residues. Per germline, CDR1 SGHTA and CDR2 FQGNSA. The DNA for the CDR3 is TGTGCCAGCAGCCAAACCGGGACTAGCGGGAGAGATGAGCAGTTCTTC. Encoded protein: CASSQTGTSGRDEQFF.

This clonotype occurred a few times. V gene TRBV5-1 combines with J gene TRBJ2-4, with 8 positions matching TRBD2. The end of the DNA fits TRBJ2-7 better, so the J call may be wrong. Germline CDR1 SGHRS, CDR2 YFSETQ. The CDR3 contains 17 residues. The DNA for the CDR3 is TGCGCCAGCAGCTTGGCCGGCACTCGGGGGGGAGACTACGAGCAGTACTTC. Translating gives CASSLAGTRGGDYEQYF.

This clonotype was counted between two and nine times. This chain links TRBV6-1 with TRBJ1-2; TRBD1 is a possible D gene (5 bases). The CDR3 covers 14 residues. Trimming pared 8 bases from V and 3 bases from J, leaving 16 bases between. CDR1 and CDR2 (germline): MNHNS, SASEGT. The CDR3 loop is CASSAGTVDYGYTF. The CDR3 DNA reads TGTGCCAGCTCAGCAGGGACTGTTGACTATGGCTACACCTTC.

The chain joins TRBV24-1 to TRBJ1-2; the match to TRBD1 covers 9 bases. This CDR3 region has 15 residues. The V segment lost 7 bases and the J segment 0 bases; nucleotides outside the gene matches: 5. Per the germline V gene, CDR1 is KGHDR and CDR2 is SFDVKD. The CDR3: CATSGTGYPNYGYTF. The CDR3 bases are TGTGCCACCAGCGGGACAGGGTATCCTAACTATGGCTACACCTTC.